These 20 T cell receptor beta chains were sequenced from one sample in a study of shared clonotypes between healthy human individuals. The data were produced by immunoSEQ multiplex PCR, yet TCRdb's version contains in-frame clones alone and is incomplete. Of millions of clones in the sample, over 90% were seen once. Sequenced sample: naive CD4+ T cells from PBMCs. As to subset: CD45RA+ positively selected. The source is a man between 18 and 35 years old in good health. Some clones in this sample may be carry-over from other donors' samples.

Concerning this clone itself: The sample carries other DNA sequences with the same CDR3. V and J are TRBV5-1 and TRBJ1-2, with D possibly being TRBD1 (6 bases). V lost 0 bases and J lost 8, with 11 bases in between. Germline-derived CDR1 and CDR2 are SGHRS and YFSETQ. This CDR3 is 13 amino acids long. In DNA form, the CDR3 reads TGCGCCAGCAGCTTGGACAGGGTCTACGGCTACACCTTC. Encoded protein: CASSLDRVYGYTF.

The chain carries TRBV28 and TRBJ2-7, with D tentatively TRBD1 or TRBD2 (6 bases each). This CDR3 region has 14 residues. Trimming left V 2 bases short and J 3 bases short, with 11 bases between. Germline CDR1 MDHEN, CDR2 SYDVKM. Here the CDR3 reads CASSLIGGSYEQYF. The CDR3 coding sequence is TGTGCCAGCAGTTTAATCGGGGGCAGCTACGAGCAGTACTTC. Full variable domain (missing parts from reference TRBV28 and TRBJ2-7): DVKVTQSSRYLVKRTGEKVFLECVQDMDHENMFWYRQDPGLGLRLIYFSYDVKMKEKGDIPEGYSVSREKKERFSLILESASTNQTSMYLCASSLIGGSYEQYFGPGTRLTVT.

Turning to this clone: One end of the junction does not line up with germline, which may come from a read error. The rearrangement joins TRBV7-9 to TRBJ2-5; possible D gene TRBD1, 5 bases. This CDR3 has 13 amino acids. Germline V gene lookup returns CDR1 SEHNR and CDR2 FQNEAQ (reference sequence). The CDR3 is CASTLTGTETQYF. For the CDR3, the DNA is TGTGCCAGCACCTTAACAGGAACGGAGACCCAGTACTTC.

V is TRBV4-3 and J is TRBJ1-4; a possible D gene is TRBD1 (5 bases). This CDR3 contains 16 residues. CDR1 is LGHNA and CDR2 is YSLEER in the germline V gene. V lost 0 bases to trimming and J lost 6 bases, with 14 bases between them. DNA of the CDR3: TGCGCCAGCAGCCAAGAGTGGGCAGGGCGTGATGAAAAACTGTTTTTT. Translating gives CASSQEWAGRDEKLFF.

This sequence joins TRBV4-1 and TRBJ2-1; D perhaps matches TRBD2 (5 bases). The ends were cut back, 4 bases at V and 8 bases at J, with 21 bases in the middle. Germline V CDR1 and CDR2: MGHRA, YSYEKL. This CDR3 spans 16 amino acids. The CDR3 is CASSPRRLLDSHEQFF. The CDR3 nucleotides read TGCGCCAGCAGCCCGCGCCGTTTATTGGACTCCCATGAGCAGTTCTTC.

The chain's CDR3 is CASSLEGGSSTDTQYF. The CDR3, as DNA: TGTGCCAGCAGCTTAGAGGGCGGTTCTAGCACAGATACGCAGTATTTT. This chain connects TRBV7-8 to TRBJ2-3; no clear D gene. The germline V gene encodes CDR1 SGHVS and CDR2 FQNEAQ. V lost 1 base and J lost 0, with 11 bases in between. CDR3 length equals 16 residues.

The chain employs TRBV19 and TRBJ1-2, with 9 bases fitting TRBD1. CDR3 size: 15 residues. With V trimmed by 9 bases and J by 4 bases, 12 bases remained unmatched. Germline V gives CDR1 LNHDA, CDR2 SQIVND (reference sequence). CDR3 residues: CASSTTGQGFYGYTF. In DNA, the CDR3 is TGTGCCAGCTCGACCACGGGACAGGGATTCTATGGCTACACCTTC.

The rearrangement joins TRBV6-4 to TRBJ2-7; 8 bases are shared with TRBD2. Trimming removed 8 bases from V and 3 bases from J; junction bases left unmatched: 12. The CDR3 covers 15 residues. Germline V CDR1 and CDR2: MRHNA, SNTAGT. The CDR3 spells CASGTREGVGYEQYF. CDR3 in DNA: TGTGCCAGCGGGACCCGGGAGGGGGTCGGCTACGAGCAGTACTTC.

The chain employs TRBV18 and TRBJ1-2, with unresolved D. Germline CDR1 is KGHSH and CDR2 is LQKENI. The CDR3 spans 15 residues. The V end lost 1 base, the J end lost 7 bases, and 16 bases lay between the germline ends. The CDR3 sequence is CASSPLSRLGPGYTF. CDR3 bases: TGTGCCAGCTCACCACTGAGCAGGCTGGGCCCTGGCTACACCTTC.

V gene TRBV11-3 combines with J gene TRBJ2-2; D remains unclear. Between the trimmed V and J ends, which lost 5 bases and 7 bases, there was a span of 8 bases. This CDR3 comprises 12 residues. Germline V gene sequence: CDR1 SGHNT, CDR2 YENEEA. CDR3 coding DNA: TGTGCCAGCAGCCACCGGATCGGGGAGCTGTTTTTT. Residues: CASSHRIGELFF.

V and J are TRBV5-8 and TRBJ1-1; 9 positions match TRBD1. This CDR3 has 15 amino acids. Germline trimming cut 0 bases from V and 5 bases from J; bases unmatched to any gene: 5. CDR1 and CDR2 (germline): SGHTS, YDEGEE. The CDR3 sequence is CASSLGTGGETEAFF. The DNA for the CDR3 is TGTGCCAGCAGCTTGGGCACAGGGGGCGAGACTGAAGCTTTCTTT.

This chain connects TRBV9 to TRBJ2-7; tentative D call: TRBD2 (6 bases). The V gene's germline CDR1 is SGDLS and CDR2 YYNGEE. V was pared by 4 bases and J by 6 bases, with 20 bases between. This CDR3 comprises 15 residues. The CDR3 loop is CASSPTSNRALEQYF. The DNA for the CDR3 is TGTGCCAGCAGCCCCACTAGCAATAGGGCCCTCGAGCAGTACTTC.

This clone was counted once. The junction does not match germline at one end; this may be a read error. The rearrangement uses TRBV20-1 and TRBJ2-7, with 8 bases matching TRBD2. The CDR3 runs 11 residues. CDR1 is DFQATT and CDR2 is SNEGSKA in the germline V gene (reference sequence). Here the CDR3 reads CSARGLSGSRF. The CDR3 DNA follows: TGCAGTGCTAGAGGGCTGAGCGGGAGTCGGTTC.

This clone was picked up one time. V and J are TRBV7-9 and TRBJ2-5, with 9 bases matching TRBD2. J lost 2 bases, V lost 3 bases, and 4 bases had no gene match. CDR3 size: 15 residues. Germline V gene lookup returns CDR1 SEHNR and CDR2 FQNEAQ (reference sequence). DNA for the CDR3: TGTGCCAGCAGCTTTACTAGCGGGTATCAAGAGACCCAGTACTTC. Translated, it gives CASSFTSGYQETQYF.

V gene TRBV29-1 combines with J gene TRBJ2-2; 11 bases align to TRBD2. CDR1 and CDR2 (germline): SQVTM, ANQGSEA. Losses at the gene ends were 7 bases for V and 1 base for J; bases not matched to a gene: 5. This CDR3 has 15 amino acids. CDR3 protein: CSAGTSGRNTGELFF. CDR3 nucleotide sequence: TGCAGCGCAGGAACTAGCGGGAGGAACACCGGGGAGCTGTTTTTT.

The genes are TRBV7-3 and TRBJ1-1; 9 bases agree with TRBD1. The CDR3 sequence is 15 residues long. The V segment lost 4 bases and the J segment 10 bases; nucleotides outside the gene matches: 13. Per germline, CDR1 SGHTA and CDR2 FQGTGA. This chain's CDR3 is CASSSLGDRAKGAFF. The CDR3, as DNA: TGTGCCAGCAGCTCGTTGGGGGACAGGGCCAAGGGAGCTTTCTTT.

A note on this clone: Other DNA sequences in this specimen translate into the identical CDR3. The chain recombines TRBV30 with TRBJ2-5, with D possibly TRBD2 on 5 matching bases. V was clipped by 2 bases and J by 5 bases, with 6 bases between them. This CDR3 contains 11 residues. Germline V lookup: CDR1 GTSNPN, CDR2 SVGIG (reference sequence). CDR3 sequence (DNA): TGTGCCTGGAGTCCGGGGGAGACCCAGTACTTC. It specifies CAWSPGETQYF.

In the case of this clone: The same CDR3 also results from other DNA sequences found in this sample. The chain has TRBV6-5 and TRBJ2-7, with D perhaps matching TRBD2 (7 bases). V lost 0 bases to trimming and J lost 0 bases, with 12 bases between them. The CDR3 length is 16 residues. Germline V gene data show CDR1 as MNHEY and CDR2 as SVGAGI. CDR3 amino acids: CASSYSTGRVSYEQYF. CDR3 DNA sequence: TGTGCCAGCAGTTACTCAACAGGGAGGGTCTCCTACGAGCAGTACTTC.

The chain uses TRBV11-2 and TRBJ2-7; 7 positions match TRBD2. CDR3 length: 16 residues. Germline V CDR1 and CDR2: SGHAT, FQNNGV. V lost 5 bases and J lost 0; bases outside the gene matches: 10. CDR3 nucleotides: TGTGCCAGCAGCCCCTTAGGGCTAGCGGCCTCCTACGAGCAGTACTTC. Its translation is CASSPLGLAASYEQYF.

This CDR3 reads CARSQSGLAGGTVGELFF. In nucleotides, the CDR3 is TGTGCCAGAAGCCAATCGGGACTAGCGGGAGGGACAGTCGGGGAGCTGTTTTTT. The genes are TRBV5-3 and TRBJ2-2; 16 bases fit TRBD2. TRBV5-3 is an ORF, with its function uncertain. The CDR3 sequence is 18 residues long. The J segment lost 7 bases and the V segment lost 4 bases, leaving 10 bases of the junction unmatched.